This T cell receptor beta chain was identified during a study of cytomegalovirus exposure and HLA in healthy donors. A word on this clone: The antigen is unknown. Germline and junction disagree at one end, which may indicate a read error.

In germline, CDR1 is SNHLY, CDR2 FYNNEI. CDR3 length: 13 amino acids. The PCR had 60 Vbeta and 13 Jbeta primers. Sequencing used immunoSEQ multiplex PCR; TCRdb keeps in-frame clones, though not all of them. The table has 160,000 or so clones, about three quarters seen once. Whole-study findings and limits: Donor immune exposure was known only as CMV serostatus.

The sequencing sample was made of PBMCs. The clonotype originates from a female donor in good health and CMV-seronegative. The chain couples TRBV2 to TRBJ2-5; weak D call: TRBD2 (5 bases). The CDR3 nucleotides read TGTGCCAGCATTGAGTCGGGGATGAAGACCCGGTACTTC. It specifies CASIESGMKTRYF.